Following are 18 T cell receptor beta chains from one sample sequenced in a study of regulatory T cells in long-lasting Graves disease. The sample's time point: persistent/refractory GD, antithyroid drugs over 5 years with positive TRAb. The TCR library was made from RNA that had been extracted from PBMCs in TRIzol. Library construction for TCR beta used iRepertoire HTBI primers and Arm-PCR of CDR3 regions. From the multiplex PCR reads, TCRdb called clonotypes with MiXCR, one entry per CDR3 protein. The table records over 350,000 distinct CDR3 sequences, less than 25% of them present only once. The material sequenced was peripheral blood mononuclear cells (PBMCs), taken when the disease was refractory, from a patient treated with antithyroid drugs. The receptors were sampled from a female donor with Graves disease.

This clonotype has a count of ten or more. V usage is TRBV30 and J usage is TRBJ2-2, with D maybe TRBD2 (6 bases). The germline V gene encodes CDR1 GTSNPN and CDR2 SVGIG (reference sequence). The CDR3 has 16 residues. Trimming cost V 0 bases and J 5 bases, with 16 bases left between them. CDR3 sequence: CAWSVGRLDLTGELFF. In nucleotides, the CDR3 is TGTGCCTGGAGTGTGGGCCGACTAGATTTGACCGGGGAGCTGTTTTTT.

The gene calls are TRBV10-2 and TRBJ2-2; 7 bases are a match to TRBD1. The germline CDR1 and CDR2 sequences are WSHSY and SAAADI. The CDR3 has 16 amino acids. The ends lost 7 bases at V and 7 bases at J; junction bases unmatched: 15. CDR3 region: CASKKQGTPPLGELFF. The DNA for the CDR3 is TGCGCCAGCAAGAAACAGGGGACCCCACCCCTCGGGGAGCTGTTTTTT.

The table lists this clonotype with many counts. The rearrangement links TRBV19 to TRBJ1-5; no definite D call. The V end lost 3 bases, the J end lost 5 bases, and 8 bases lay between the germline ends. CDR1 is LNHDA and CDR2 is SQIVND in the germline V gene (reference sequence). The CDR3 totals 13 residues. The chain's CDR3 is CASSMMRDQPQHF. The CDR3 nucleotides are TGTGCCAGTAGTATGATGAGGGATCAGCCCCAGCATTTT.

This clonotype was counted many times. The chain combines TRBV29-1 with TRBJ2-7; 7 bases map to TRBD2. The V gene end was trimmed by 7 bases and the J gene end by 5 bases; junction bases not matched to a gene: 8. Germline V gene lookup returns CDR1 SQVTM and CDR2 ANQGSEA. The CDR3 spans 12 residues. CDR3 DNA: TGCAGCGCCGGGGAGGGTTACAACGAGCAGTACTTC. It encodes CSAGEGYNEQYF.

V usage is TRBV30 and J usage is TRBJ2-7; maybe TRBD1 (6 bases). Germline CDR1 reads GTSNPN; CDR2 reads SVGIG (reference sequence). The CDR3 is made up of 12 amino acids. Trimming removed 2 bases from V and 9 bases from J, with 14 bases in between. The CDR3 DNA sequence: TGTGCCTGGAGTTTAACAGGGTTGGCGCAGTACTTC. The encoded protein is CAWSLTGLAQYF.

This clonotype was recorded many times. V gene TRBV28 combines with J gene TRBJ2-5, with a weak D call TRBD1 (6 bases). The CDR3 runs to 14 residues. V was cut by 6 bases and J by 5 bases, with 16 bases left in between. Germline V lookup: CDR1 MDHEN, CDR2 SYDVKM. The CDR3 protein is CASRAQGPGETQYF. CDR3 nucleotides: TGTGCCAGCAGAGCACAGGGACCGGGGGAGACCCAGTACTTC.

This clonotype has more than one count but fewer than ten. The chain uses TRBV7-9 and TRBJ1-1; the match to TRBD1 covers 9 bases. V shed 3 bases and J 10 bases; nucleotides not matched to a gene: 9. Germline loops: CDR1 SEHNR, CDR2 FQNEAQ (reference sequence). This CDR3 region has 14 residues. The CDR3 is CASSLPGTGTRAFF. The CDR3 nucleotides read TGTGCCAGCAGCTTGCCCGGGACAGGGACCCGAGCTTTCTTT.

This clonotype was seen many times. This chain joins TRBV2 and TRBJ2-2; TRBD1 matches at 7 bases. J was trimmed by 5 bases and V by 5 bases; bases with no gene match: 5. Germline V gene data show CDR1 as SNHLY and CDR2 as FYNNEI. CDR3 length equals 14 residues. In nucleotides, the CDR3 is TGTGCCAGCAGTACAGGGGCCGTGACCGGGGAGCTGTTTTTT. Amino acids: CASSTGAVTGELFF.

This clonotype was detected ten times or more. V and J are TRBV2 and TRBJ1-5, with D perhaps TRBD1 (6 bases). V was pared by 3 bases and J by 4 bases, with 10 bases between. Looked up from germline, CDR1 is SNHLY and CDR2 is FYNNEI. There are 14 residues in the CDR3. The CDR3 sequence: CASSEGHNNQPQHF. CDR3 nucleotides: TGTGCCAGCAGTGAGGGACACAATAATCAGCCCCAGCATTTT.

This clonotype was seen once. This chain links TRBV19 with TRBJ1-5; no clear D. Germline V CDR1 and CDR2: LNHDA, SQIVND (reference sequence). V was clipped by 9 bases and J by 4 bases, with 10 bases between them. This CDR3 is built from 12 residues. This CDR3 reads CASRHPNQPQHF. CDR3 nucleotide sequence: TGTGCCAGCCGACACCCGAATCAGCCCCAGCATTTT.

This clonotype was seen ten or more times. In nucleotides, the CDR3 is TGTGCCAGCAGTTTTACGGTGGGTCAGCCCCAGCATTTT. The encoded protein is CASSFTVGQPQHF. The chain carries TRBV27 and TRBJ1-5; no reliable D call. V was pared by 3 bases and J by 6 bases, with 9 bases between. Germline CDR1 MNHEY, CDR2 SMNVEV (reference sequence). The CDR3 runs 13 residues.

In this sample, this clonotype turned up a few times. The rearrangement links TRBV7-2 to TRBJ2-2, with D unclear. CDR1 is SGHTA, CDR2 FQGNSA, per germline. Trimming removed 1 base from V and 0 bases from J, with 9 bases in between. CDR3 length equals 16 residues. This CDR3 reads CASSLVSGANTGELFF. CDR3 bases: TGTGCCAGCAGCTTAGTGTCTGGGGCGAACACCGGGGAGCTGTTTTTT.

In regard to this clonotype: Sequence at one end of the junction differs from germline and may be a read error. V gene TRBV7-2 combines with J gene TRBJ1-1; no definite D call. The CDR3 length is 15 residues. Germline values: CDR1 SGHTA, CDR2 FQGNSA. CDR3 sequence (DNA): TGTGCCAGCAGCTTAGACAGTCGAATGAACACTGGAGCTTTCTTT. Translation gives CASSLDSRMNTGAFF.

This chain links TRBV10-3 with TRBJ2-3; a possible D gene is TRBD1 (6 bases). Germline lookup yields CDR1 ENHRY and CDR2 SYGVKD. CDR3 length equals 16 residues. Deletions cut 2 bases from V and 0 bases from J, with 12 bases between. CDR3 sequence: CAISEATGPSTDTQYF. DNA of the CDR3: TGTGCCATCAGTGAGGCGACAGGTCCTAGCACAGATACGCAGTATTTT.

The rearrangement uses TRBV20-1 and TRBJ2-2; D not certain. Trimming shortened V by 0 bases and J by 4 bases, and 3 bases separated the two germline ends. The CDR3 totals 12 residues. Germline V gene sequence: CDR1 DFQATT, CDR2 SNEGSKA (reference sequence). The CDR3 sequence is CSARDGTGELFF. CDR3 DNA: TGCAGTGCTAGAGATGGCACCGGGGAGCTGTTTTTT.

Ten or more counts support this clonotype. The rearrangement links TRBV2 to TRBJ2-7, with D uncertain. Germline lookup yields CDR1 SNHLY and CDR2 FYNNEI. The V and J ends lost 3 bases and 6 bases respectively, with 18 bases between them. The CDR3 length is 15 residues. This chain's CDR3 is CASSELLQTLLEQYF. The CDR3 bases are TGTGCCAGCAGTGAGTTGTTACAGACACTACTCGAGCAGTACTTC.

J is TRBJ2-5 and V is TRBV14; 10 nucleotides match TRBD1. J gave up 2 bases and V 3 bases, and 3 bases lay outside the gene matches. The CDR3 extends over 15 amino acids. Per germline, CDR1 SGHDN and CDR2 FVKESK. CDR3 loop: CASSHGQGGQETQYF. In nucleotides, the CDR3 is TGTGCCAGCAGCCACGGACAGGGGGGTCAAGAGACCCAGTACTTC.

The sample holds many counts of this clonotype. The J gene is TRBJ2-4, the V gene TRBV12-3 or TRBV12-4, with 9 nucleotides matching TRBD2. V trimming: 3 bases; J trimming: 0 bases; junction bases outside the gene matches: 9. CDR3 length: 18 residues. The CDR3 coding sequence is TGTGCCAGCAGTTTCCGGCTAGCGGGATTTATAGCCAAAAACATTCAGTACTTC. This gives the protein CASSFRLAGFIAKNIQYF.